These T cell receptor beta chains were read from a single sample in a study of blood T cell repertoires in COVID-19. This table comes from immunoSEQ multiplex PCR, and its TCRdb copy is limited to in-frame clones, with some not included. The sample holds 240,000 or so clones, 70% to 90% seen once. The sample taken for sequencing was peripheral blood. All receptors derive from a woman in her thirties or forties who had recovered from COVID-19. Both conserved end residues are part of each CDR3. A D gene is named only where the DNA matches it firmly. Clone size is stated in some rows and not others, as once, few, many or a class when expanded.

V gene: TRBV11-3; clone size: -; D gene: TRBD1; J gene: TRBJ2-3; CDR3 protein: CASAEGAGSTDTQYF; CDR3 DNA: TGTGCCAGCGCCGAGGGGGCGGGTTCCACAGATACGCAGTATTTT
V gene: TRBV19; clone size: -; D gene: TRBD1; J gene: TRBJ1-6; CDR3 protein: CASSAGTASNSPLHF; CDR3 DNA: TGTGCCAGTAGTGCCGGGACAGCCAGCAATTCACCCCTCCACTTT
V gene: TRBV27; clone size: -; D gene: -; J gene: TRBJ2-1; CDR3 protein: CATLVRVGGRGSYNEQFF; CDR3 DNA: TGTGCCACACTAGTACGGGTTGGGGGCCGAGGTTCGTACAATGAGCAGTTCTTC
V gene: TRBV24-1; clone size: -; D gene: TRBD1; J gene: TRBJ2-1; CDR3 protein: CATSDPRAPTGDYNEQFF; CDR3 DNA: TGTGCCACCAGTGATCCCCGGGCCCCGACAGGGGACTACAATGAGCAGTTCTTC
V gene: TRBV6-4; clone size: few; D gene: TRBD1; J gene: TRBJ1-2; CDR3 protein: CASRRDSAYGYTF; CDR3 DNA: TGTGCCAGCAGGAGGGACAGCGCTTATGGCTACACCTTC
V gene: TRBV5-4; clone size: -; D gene: -; J gene: TRBJ1-2; CDR3 protein: CASSLVGGYGYTF; CDR3 DNA: TGTGCCAGCAGCCTGGTGGGAGGCTATGGCTACACCTTC
V gene: TRBV5-4; clone size: -; D gene: TRBD1; J gene: TRBJ1-2; CDR3 protein: CASSLARGQGFGYTF; CDR3 DNA: TGTGCCAGCAGCTTGGCCCGGGGACAGGGCTTTGGCTACACCTTC
V gene: TRBV19; clone size: -; D gene: TRBD1; J gene: TRBJ1-2; CDR3 protein: CASSPGGYGYTF; CDR3 DNA: TGTGCCAGTAGTCCAGGGGGCTATGGCTACACCTTC
V gene: TRBV11-2; clone size: -; D gene: TRBD2; J gene: TRBJ2-1; CDR3 protein: CASSSRTSGNHYNEQFF; CDR3 DNA: TGTGCCAGCAGCTCTCGGACTAGCGGGAACCACTACAATGAGCAGTTCTTC
V gene: TRBV11-3; clone size: -; D gene: -; J gene: TRBJ1-2; CDR3 protein: CASSLQGGGYTF; CDR3 DNA: TGTGCCAGCAGCTTGCAGGGAGGTGGCTACACCTTC
V gene: TRBV5-4; clone size: -; D gene: TRBD1; J gene: TRBJ1-4; CDR3 protein: CASSLGAPRQGAGEKLFF; CDR3 DNA: TGTGCCAGCAGCTTGGGGGCCCCTCGACAGGGGGCTGGCGAAAAACTGTTTTTT
V gene: TRBV27; clone size: -; D gene: TRBD1; J gene: TRBJ1-6; CDR3 protein: CASRDRGTNSPLHF; CDR3 DNA: TGTGCCAGCCGAGACAGGGGGACCAATTCACCCCTCCACTTT
V gene: TRBV5-1; clone size: -; D gene: TRBD1; J gene: TRBJ2-7; CDR3 protein: CASRSQGAAYEQYF; CDR3 DNA: TGCGCCAGCAGGAGCCAGGGGGCAGCCTACGAGCAGTACTTC
V gene: TRBV21-1; clone size: -; D gene: -; J gene: TRBJ1-1; CDR3 protein: CASSKAQKQGSPEAFF; CDR3 DNA: TGTGCCAGCAGCAAAGCGCAGAAACAGGGGTCCCCTGAAGCTTTCTTT
V gene: TRBV4-3; clone size: -; D gene: -; J gene: TRBJ2-7; CDR3 protein: CASSRGGQYEQYF; CDR3 DNA: TGCGCCAGCAGCCGGGGGGGGCAATACGAGCAGTACTTC
V gene: TRBV10-3; clone size: -; D gene: -; J gene: TRBJ1-5; CDR3 protein: CAISGGVNQPQHF; CDR3 DNA: TGTGCCATCAGCGGAGGCGTCAATCAGCCCCAGCATTTT
V gene: TRBV6-4; clone size: -; D gene: TRBD2; J gene: TRBJ2-3; CDR3 protein: CASSPLAGGTTDTQYF; CDR3 DNA: TGTGCCAGCAGCCCACTAGCGGGAGGTACCACAGATACGCAGTATTTT
V gene: TRBV13; clone size: -; D gene: -; J gene: TRBJ2-7; CDR3 protein: CASSAGQPARYEQYF; CDR3 DNA: TGTGCCAGCAGCGCCGGACAGCCAGCACGCTACGAGCAGTACTTC
V gene: TRBV5-4; clone size: -; D gene: TRBD2; J gene: TRBJ2-3; CDR3 protein: CASSLEASGTGDTQYF; CDR3 DNA: TGTGCCAGCAGCTTGGAGGCTAGCGGGACGGGGGATACGCAGTATTTT
V gene: TRBV11-3; clone size: -; D gene: -; J gene: TRBJ2-3; CDR3 protein: CASSLAGRLTDTQYF; CDR3 DNA: TGTGCCAGCAGCTTAGCGGGGAGGCTGACAGATACGCAGTATTTT
V gene: TRBV9; clone size: -; D gene: TRBD2; J gene: TRBJ2-5; CDR3 protein: CASSPPLAGRQETQYF; CDR3 DNA: TGTGCCAGCAGCCCCCCACTAGCGGGAAGACAAGAGACCCAGTACTTC
V gene: TRBV10-3; clone size: -; D gene: -; J gene: TRBJ2-3; CDR3 protein: CAISDPGPAGTDTQYF; CDR3 DNA: TGTGCCATCAGTGACCCCGGGCCAGCGGGCACAGATACGCAGTATTTT
V gene: TRBV7-6; clone size: -; D gene: -; J gene: TRBJ1-5; CDR3 protein: CASSPSHGDQPQHF; CDR3 DNA: TGTGCCAGCAGCCCTAGCCATGGCGATCAGCCCCAGCATTTT
V gene: TRBV19; clone size: once; D gene: -; J gene: TRBJ1-6; CDR3 protein: CASSISSYNSPLHF; CDR3 DNA: TGTGCCAGTAGTATCAGCTCCTATAATTCACCCCTCCACTTT
V gene: TRBV6-2/TRBV6-3; clone size: -; D gene: -; J gene: TRBJ2-1; CDR3 protein: CASSYSKGEQFF; CDR3 DNA: TGTGCCAGCAGTTACTCGAAGGGGGAGCAGTTCTTC
V gene: TRBV28; clone size: -; D gene: -; J gene: TRBJ1-1; CDR3 protein: CASSLYGVEAFF; CDR3 DNA: TGTGCCAGCAGTTTATACGGGGTGGAAGCTTTCTTT
V gene: TRBV6-2/TRBV6-3; clone size: -; D gene: TRBD1; J gene: TRBJ1-5; CDR3 protein: CASSPQGISNQPQHF; CDR3 DNA: TGTGCCAGCAGCCCACAGGGGATTAGCAATCAGCCCCAGCATTTT
V gene: TRBV19; clone size: once; D gene: -; J gene: TRBJ1-5; CDR3 protein: CASSIDARAQHF; CDR3 DNA: TGTGCCAGTAGTATAGATGCCAGGGCCCAGCATTTT
V gene: TRBV2; clone size: -; D gene: TRBD2; J gene: TRBJ2-5; CDR3 protein: CANSLAGNQETQYF; CDR3 DNA: TGTGCCAACTCACTAGCGGGAAACCAAGAGACCCAGTACTTC
V gene: TRBV10-3; clone size: -; D gene: -; J gene: TRBJ1-3; CDR3 protein: CAISEAGNTIYF; CDR3 DNA: TGTGCCATCAGTGAGGCGGGAAACACCATATATTTT
V gene: TRBV7-9; clone size: -; D gene: -; J gene: TRBJ2-1; CDR3 protein: CASSPDPGRYNEQFF; CDR3 DNA: TGTGCCAGCAGCCCCGACCCCGGGAGATACAATGAGCAGTTCTTC
V gene: TRBV24-1; clone size: -; D gene: TRBD2; J gene: TRBJ2-1; CDR3 protein: CATSDRATSGRGNEQFF; CDR3 DNA: TGTGCCACCAGTGACCGAGCGACTAGCGGGCGGGGAAATGAGCAGTTCTTC
V gene: TRBV9; clone size: -; D gene: TRBD1; J gene: TRBJ1-2; CDR3 protein: CASSARQGADGYTF; CDR3 DNA: TGTGCCAGCAGCGCTAGACAGGGGGCCGATGGCTACACCTTC
V gene: TRBV30; clone size: few; D gene: TRBD1; J gene: TRBJ1-1; CDR3 protein: CAWSPTGGEAFF; CDR3 DNA: TGTGCCTGGAGCCCGACAGGGGGGGAAGCTTTCTTT
V gene: TRBV9; clone size: -; D gene: TRBD1; J gene: TRBJ2-3; CDR3 protein: CASSPQGAGDTQYF; CDR3 DNA: TGTGCCAGCAGCCCCCAGGGGGCGGGTGATACGCAGTATTTT
V gene: TRBV25-1; clone size: -; D gene: TRBD1; J gene: TRBJ1-2; CDR3 protein: CASSEYGTGGGRYGYTF; CDR3 DNA: TGTGCCAGCAGTGAATACGGGACAGGGGGCGGTAGGTATGGCTACACCTTC
V gene: TRBV13; clone size: -; D gene: TRBD2; J gene: TRBJ2-3; CDR3 protein: CASSLGGLAGADTQYF; CDR3 DNA: TGTGCCAGCAGCTTGGGGGGACTAGCGGGTGCAGATACGCAGTATTTT
V gene: TRBV27; clone size: -; D gene: TRBD1; J gene: TRBJ1-2; CDR3 protein: CASRRQGNYGYTF; CDR3 DNA: TGTGCCAGCAGGCGACAGGGGAACTATGGCTACACCTTC
V gene: TRBV18; clone size: -; D gene: -; J gene: TRBJ1-3; CDR3 protein: CASSPTGTGNTIYF; CDR3 DNA: TGTGCCAGCTCCCCTACGGGTACGGGAAACACCATATATTTT
V gene: TRBV7-2; clone size: few; D gene: -; J gene: TRBJ2-1; CDR3 protein: CASSLGGGFVEQFF; CDR3 DNA: TGTGCCAGCAGCTTAGGCGGGGGCTTTGTTGAGCAGTTCTTC
V gene: TRBV6-5; clone size: many; D gene: -; J gene: TRBJ2-1; CDR3 protein: CATGDNEQFF; CDR3 DNA: TGTGCCACCGGGGACAATGAGCAGTTCTTC
V gene: TRBV7-6; clone size: -; D gene: -; J gene: TRBJ2-7; CDR3 protein: CASSLGRRGAQASYEQYF; CDR3 DNA: TGTGCCAGCAGCTTAGGGAGGCGGGGAGCTCAGGCCTCCTACGAGCAGTACTTC
V gene: TRBV13; clone size: -; D gene: -; J gene: TRBJ2-3; CDR3 protein: CASSLGWGGPDTQYF; CDR3 DNA: TGTGCCAGCAGCTTAGGATGGGGGGGGCCAGATACGCAGTATTTT
V gene: TRBV7-2; clone size: -; D gene: -; J gene: TRBJ2-1; CDR3 protein: CASSTGGGLYNEQFF; CDR3 DNA: TGTGCCAGCAGCACAGGGGGAGGGCTTTACAATGAGCAGTTCTTC
V gene: TRBV7-2; clone size: -; D gene: -; J gene: TRBJ1-2; CDR3 protein: CASSPPPGYGYTF; CDR3 DNA: TGTGCCAGCAGCCCCCCCCCGGGATATGGCTACACCTTC
V gene: TRBV30; clone size: -; D gene: -; J gene: TRBJ2-1; CDR3 protein: CAWSSGGEQFF; CDR3 DNA: TGTGCCTGGAGTTCCGGCGGTGAGCAGTTCTTC
V gene: TRBV19; clone size: -; D gene: -; J gene: TRBJ1-4; CDR3 protein: CASSISGAVEKLFF; CDR3 DNA: TGTGCCAGTAGTATTTCTGGGGCAGTGGAAAAACTGTTTTTT
V gene: TRBV7-9; clone size: -; D gene: TRBD2; J gene: TRBJ2-3; CDR3 protein: CASSLVVAGVFDTQYF; CDR3 DNA: TGTGCCAGCAGCTTAGTGGTAGCGGGAGTTTTTGATACGCAGTATTTT
V gene: TRBV10-1; clone size: -; D gene: TRBD1; J gene: TRBJ1-1; CDR3 protein: CASSESGIRGAEAFF; CDR3 DNA: TGCGCCAGCAGTGAGTCGGGCATCAGGGGGGCTGAAGCTTTCTTT
V gene: TRBV9; clone size: once; D gene: -; J gene: TRBJ2-6; CDR3 protein: CASSHDSSRANVLTF; CDR3 DNA: TGTGCCAGCAGCCACGACTCCTCTCGGGCCAACGTCCTGACTTTC
V gene: TRBV14; clone size: -; D gene: -; J gene: TRBJ1-6; CDR3 protein: CASSPGGSYNSPLHF; CDR3 DNA: TGTGCCAGCAGCCCGGGGGGGTCCTATAATTCACCCCTCCACTTT
V gene: TRBV29-1; clone size: -; D gene: -; J gene: TRBJ1-2; CDR3 protein: CSVEDWGRGYTF; CDR3 DNA: TGCAGCGTTGAAGATTGGGGCCGGGGCTACACCTTC
V gene: TRBV10-3; clone size: once; D gene: -; J gene: TRBJ1-2; CDR3 protein: CAISDSQGTRYYGYTF; CDR3 DNA: TGTGCCATCAGTGATTCCCAGGGGACGCGTTACTATGGCTACACCTTC